The next 4 T cell receptor beta chains were all read from a single sample in a study of blood T cell repertoires in COVID-19. Assay used: immunoSEQ multiplex PCR; TCRdb lists only in-frame clones, some missing. The sample has over 130,000 clones, over 80% seen once. The material sequenced was peripheral blood. These receptors all stem from an elderly woman with acute or convalescent COVID-19.

In this sample, this clone turned up once. This sequence joins TRBV7-3 and TRBJ2-5, with 7 bases fitting TRBD1. Per the germline V gene, CDR1 is SGHTA and CDR2 is FQGTGA. CDR3 length equals 15 residues. V trimming: 8 bases; J trimming: 2 bases; junction bases outside the gene matches: 11. The CDR3 sequence is CASANGRGTQETQYF. CDR3 sequence (DNA): TGTGCCAGCGCGAATGGCAGGGGGACACAAGAGACCCAGTACTTC.

This chain joins TRBV6-5 and TRBJ2-7; D may be TRBD1 (5 bases). V was shortened by 4 bases and J by 2 bases, with 15 bases between the two germline ends. This CDR3 is built from 15 residues. Germline V gives CDR1 MNHEY, CDR2 SVGAGI. The CDR3 DNA is TGTGCCAGCAGTTCAACAGGAGTTCTAACCTACGAGCAGTACTTC. Translating it yields CASSSTGVLTYEQYF.

The CDR3, as DNA: TGTGCCAGCAGCCAAGACCCGATTGCCCGGGGCACTGAAGCTTTCTTT. This sequence encodes CASSQDPIARGTEAFF. V is TRBV3-1 (or the pseudogene TRBV3-2) and J is TRBJ1-1; D gene uncertain. The V gene's germline CDR1 is LGHDT and CDR2 YNNKEL (reference sequence). This CDR3 spans 16 amino acids. The V end lost 0 bases, the J end lost 4 bases, and 15 bases lay between the germline ends.

The chain uses TRBV27 and TRBJ1-6; 11 bases fit TRBD1. The CDR3 sequence is 15 residues long. Per the germline V gene, CDR1 is MNHEY and CDR2 is SMNVEV (reference sequence). Trimming took 0 bases from V and 10 from J; bases not matched to a gene: 2. DNA of the CDR3: TGTGCCAGCAGTTTATCGGACAGGGGGCAATCACCCCTCCACTTT. Protein: CASSLSDRGQSPLHF.